The 25 T cell receptor beta chains below were found in one sample sequenced in a study of blood T cell repertoires in COVID-19. Data came from immunoSEQ multiplex PCR; TCRdb stores just in-frame clones and leaves some out. The sample comprises approximately 190,000 clones, roughly nine tenths of which are singletons, and roughly 24% rests with the top ten. Sequencing used PBMCs or T cells enriched from blood (not recorded which). These TCRs come from a woman in her thirties or forties in a cohort exposed to, infected with or recovered from COVID-19 (not recorded which).

The rearrangement links TRBV5-1 to TRBJ2-7; D is perhaps TRBD1 (5 bases). The CDR3 contains 15 residues. Germline assignment: CDR1 SGHRS and CDR2 YFSETQ. With 0 bases removed from V and 2 bases from J, the gap between germline ends came to 12 bases. DNA for the CDR3: TGCGCCAGCAGCTTGGGAGCAGGGTTGGCCTACGAGCAGTACTTC. Protein product: CASSLGAGLAYEQYF.

The chain uses TRBV5-1 and TRBJ2-7, with D perhaps matching TRBD2 (6 bases). The CDR3 has 15 amino acids. V was trimmed by 4 bases and J by 0 bases, leaving 14 bases between them. Germline lookup yields CDR1 SGHRS and CDR2 YFSETQ. The CDR3 loop is CASSGWAGSSYEQYF. The CDR3 DNA reads as TGCGCCAGCAGCGGGTGGGCGGGGAGCTCCTACGAGCAGTACTTC.

The J gene is TRBJ2-2, the V gene TRBV24-1; D might be TRBD1 (6 bases). The CDR3 is 18 amino acids. Between the trimmed V and J ends, which lost 3 bases and 0 bases, there was a span of 16 bases. In germline, CDR1 is KGHDR, CDR2 SFDVKD. Here the CDR3 DNA reads TGTGCCACCAGTGATGTCACAGGGAAAAACGCGAACACCGGGGAGCTGTTTTTT. It is translated as CATSDVTGKNANTGELFF.

The V and J genes are TRBV5-1 and TRBJ1-1; TRBD1 agrees at 7 bases. This CDR3 contains 15 residues. Trimming took 4 bases from V and 2 from J; bases not matched to a gene: 8. From germline, CDR1 is SGHRS and CDR2 YFSETQ. The CDR3 DNA sequence: TGCGCCAGCAGCATTACCGGGACAGCTAACACTGAAGCTTTCTTT. This gives the protein CASSITGTANTEAFF.

The V and J genes are TRBV29-1 and TRBJ1-1; maybe TRBD1 (6 bases). V lost 4 bases and J 1 base, leaving 10 bases between the germline ends. From germline, CDR1 is SQVTM and CDR2 ANQGSEA. This CDR3 has 13 residues. The CDR3 spells CSVGLGQNTEAFF. The CDR3, as DNA: TGCAGCGTTGGGTTGGGACAGAACACTGAAGCTTTCTTT.

J is TRBJ2-1 and V is TRBV5-1; 7 bases match TRBD2. The CDR3 runs 16 residues. Looked up from germline, CDR1 is SGHRS and CDR2 is YFSETQ. V shed 3 bases, J shed 7 bases, and the junction held 13 bases outside the gene matches. CDR3: CASSSNRDYPLNEQFF. The CDR3 DNA reads TGCGCCAGCAGCTCCAACCGGGACTACCCTTTGAATGAGCAGTTCTTC.

This clone was found a few times. DNA for the CDR3: TGCGCCAGCAGTTTTCCGGACAGGGGAAATGAAGCTTTCTTT. It specifies CASSFPDRGNEAFF. The chain joins TRBV5-1 to TRBJ1-1; 9 bases align to TRBD1. There are 14 residues in the CDR3. The germline gives CDR1 SGHRS, CDR2 YFSETQ. J lost 7 bases, V lost 5 bases, and 9 bases had no gene match.

The chain recombines TRBV18 with TRBJ2-2, with TRBD2 identical over 11 bases. V was clipped by 0 bases and J by 5 bases; unmatched bases: 5. The CDR3 has 17 residues. The germline CDR1 and CDR2 sequences are KGHSH and LQKENI. The CDR3: CASSPPKLAGGTGELFF. The CDR3 bases are TGTGCCAGCTCACCACCGAAGCTAGCGGGAGGTACCGGGGAGCTGTTTTTT.

This chain uses TRBV29-1 with TRBJ2-7; D is possibly TRBD1 (6 bases). CDR3 length: 13 amino acids. From germline, CDR1 is SQVTM and CDR2 ANQGSEA. Trimming shortened V by 4 bases and J by 4 bases, and 14 bases separated the two germline ends. The DNA of the CDR3 is TGCAGCGTTGTTTCAGGGGCGGGTTACGAGCAGTACTTC. Protein sequence: CSVVSGAGYEQYF.

V is TRBV21-1 and J is TRBJ2-7; the table names TRBD1, a call not compared with the DNA. TRBV21-1 is given as a pseudogene. CDR3 length: 15 amino acids. The CDR3 spells CASSKGRQGPYEQYF. CDR3 sequence (DNA): TGTGCCAGCAGCAAAGGGAGACAGGGACCCTACGAGCAGTACTTC.

The V call is TRBV5-1, the J call TRBJ1-2, with 7 nucleotides matching TRBD1. With 4 bases clipped from V and 4 bases from J, the junction kept 4 bases outside the gene matches. The length of the CDR3 is 13 residues. CDR1 and CDR2 from the germline V gene are SGHRS and YFSETQ. Written as DNA, the CDR3 is TGCGCCAGCAGCATTAGACAGGGCTATGGCTACACCTTC. It yields the protein CASSIRQGYGYTF.

The chain couples TRBV4-1 to TRBJ1-1; possibly TRBD1 for D (6 bases). The V end was cut by 1 base, the J end by 7 bases, with 16 bases between. The V gene's germline CDR1 is MGHRA and CDR2 YSYEKL. The CDR3 loop spans 15 amino acids. CDR3 nucleotides: TGCGCCAGCAGCCAAGCCATCACTCAGGGGCTTGAAGCTTTCTTT. Translation gives CASSQAITQGLEAFF.

J is TRBJ2-1 and V is TRBV13; 7 bases map to TRBD2. The V gene end was trimmed by 5 bases and the J gene end by 1 base; junction bases not matched to a gene: 5. CDR1 is PRHDT and CDR2 is FYEKMQ in the germline V gene (reference sequence). This CDR3 region has 15 residues. As DNA, the CDR3 is TGTGCCAGCAGCCGACTAGCCCAGTCCTACAATGAGCAGTTCTTC. The encoded protein is CASSRLAQSYNEQFF.

This clone was recorded once. The V and J genes are TRBV9 and TRBJ2-7, with a possible D match to TRBD1 (6 bases). Trimming removed 3 bases from V and 5 bases from J, with 15 bases in between. Germline V lookup: CDR1 SGDLS, CDR2 YYNGEE. This CDR3 has 14 amino acids. The CDR3: CASSATGHRNEQYF. CDR3 DNA sequence: TGTGCCAGCAGCGCCACAGGGCATCGGAACGAGCAGTACTTC.

The rearrangement links TRBV28 to TRBJ1-5; possibly TRBD1 for D (5 bases). The CDR3 has 14 residues. Germline V gene data show CDR1 as MDHEN and CDR2 as SYDVKM. V gave up 3 bases and J gave up 9 bases, with 15 bases separating them. The CDR3 nucleotides are TGTGCCAGCAGTTTTGGGAGGGGAGTAGGGCCCCAGCATTTT. This sequence encodes CASSFGRGVGPQHF. The full variable domain, rest sourced from reference TRBV28 and TRBJ1-5, is DVKVTQSSRYLVKRTGEKVFLECVQDMDHENMFWYRQDPGLGLRLIYFSYDVKMKEKGDIPEGYSVSREKKERFSLILESASTNQTSMYLCASSFGRGVGPQHFGDGTRLSIL.

This sequence joins TRBV14 and TRBJ2-1; 9 bases line up with TRBD2. J was trimmed by 4 bases and V by 1 base; bases with no gene match: 2. Germline V gene sequence: CDR1 SGHDN, CDR2 FVKESK. This CDR3 has 15 amino acids. The CDR3 DNA reads TGTGCCAGCAGCCAAGGACTAGCGGCATACAATGAGCAGTTCTTC. It encodes CASSQGLAAYNEQFF.

This clone appeared a single time. This chain joins TRBV4-1 and TRBJ1-1, with D unresolved. Trimming took off 1 base at V and 5 bases at J, with 8 bases between the two ends. CDR1 MGHRA and CDR2 YSYEKL come from the germline V gene. The CDR3 sequence is 13 residues long. CDR3 nucleotides: TGCGCCAGCAGCCAAGTCATGAGGACTGAAGCTTTCTTT. It codes for CASSQVMRTEAFF.

The chain employs TRBV5-5 and TRBJ1-5, with D unclear. CDR3 length equals 14 residues. CDR1 SGHKS and CDR2 YYEKEE come from the germline V gene (reference sequence). Between the trimmed V and J ends, which lost 0 bases and 1 base, there was a span of 5 bases. The CDR3 sequence: CASSLVGSNQPQHF. The CDR3 nucleotides read TGTGCCAGCAGCTTGGTGGGCAGCAATCAGCCCCAGCATTTT.

The chain combines TRBV13 with TRBJ1-4; D not certain. Germline V gene data show CDR1 as PRHDT and CDR2 as FYEKMQ (reference sequence). V lost 1 base to trimming and J lost 3 bases, with 9 bases between them. The CDR3 runs to 15 residues. The CDR3 region has the DNA TGTGCCAGCAGCTTAGTCGGGAGGGCTAATGAAAAACTGTTTTTT. Amino acids: CASSLVGRANEKLFF.

This clone was counted many times. The chain carries TRBV7-8 and TRBJ1-2; TRBD1 matches at 8 bases. Germline loops: CDR1 SGHVS, CDR2 FQNEAQ. CDR3 length: 13 amino acids. With 1 base clipped from V and 6 bases from J, the junction kept 1 base outside the gene matches. The CDR3 nucleotides read TGTGCCAGCAGCTTAGGACAGGGGAATGGCTACACCTTC. Amino acid sequence: CASSLGQGNGYTF.

This chain uses TRBV10-3 with TRBJ1-2; tentative D call: TRBD1 (5 bases). This CDR3 comprises 12 residues. The germline V gene encodes CDR1 ENHRY and CDR2 SYGVKD. Trimming pared 8 bases from V and 4 bases from J, leaving 11 bases between. CDR3 loop: CAIGGELYGYTF. CDR3 DNA: TGTGCCATCGGGGGGGAACTCTATGGCTACACCTTC.

The rearrangement uses TRBV27 and TRBJ1-1; no clear D gene. The germline V and J ends were trimmed by 2 bases and 2 bases, with 18 bases remaining between them. This CDR3 region has 17 residues. Germline values: CDR1 MNHEY, CDR2 SMNVEV (reference sequence). The CDR3 region has the DNA TGTGCCAGCAGTTTAAGGCTCGGGAGTTCCTTTAACACTGAAGCTTTCTTT. Protein: CASSLRLGSSFNTEAFF.

This clone was seen a single time. J is TRBJ2-7 and V is TRBV28, with TRBD1 matching over 11 bases. Losses at the gene ends were 5 bases for V and 4 bases for J; bases not matched to a gene: 7. Looked up from germline, CDR1 is MDHEN and CDR2 is SYDVKM. This CDR3 has 15 amino acids. CDR3: CASSERTGGPYEQYF. CDR3 DNA: TGTGCCAGCAGTGAACGGACAGGGGGCCCGTACGAGCAGTACTTC.

V is TRBV15 and J is TRBJ1-3; D is unclear. This CDR3 comprises 13 residues. Trimming cost V 0 bases and J 7 bases, with 7 bases left between them. Germline-derived CDR1 and CDR2 are LNHNV and YYDKDF (reference sequence). For the CDR3, the DNA is TGTGCCACCAGCAGAGATAGAGCGAACACCATATATTTT. It encodes CATSRDRANTIYF.

The chain combines TRBV5-1 with TRBJ2-5, with 15 bases that match TRBD2. Germline trimming cut 4 bases from V and 2 bases from J; bases unmatched to any gene: 3. The CDR3 is made up of 16 amino acids. CDR1 and CDR2 from the germline V gene are SGHRS and YFSETQ. CDR3 loop: CASSDGTSGGQETQYF. CDR3 nucleotides: TGCGCCAGCAGCGACGGGACTAGCGGGGGGCAAGAGACCCAGTACTTC.